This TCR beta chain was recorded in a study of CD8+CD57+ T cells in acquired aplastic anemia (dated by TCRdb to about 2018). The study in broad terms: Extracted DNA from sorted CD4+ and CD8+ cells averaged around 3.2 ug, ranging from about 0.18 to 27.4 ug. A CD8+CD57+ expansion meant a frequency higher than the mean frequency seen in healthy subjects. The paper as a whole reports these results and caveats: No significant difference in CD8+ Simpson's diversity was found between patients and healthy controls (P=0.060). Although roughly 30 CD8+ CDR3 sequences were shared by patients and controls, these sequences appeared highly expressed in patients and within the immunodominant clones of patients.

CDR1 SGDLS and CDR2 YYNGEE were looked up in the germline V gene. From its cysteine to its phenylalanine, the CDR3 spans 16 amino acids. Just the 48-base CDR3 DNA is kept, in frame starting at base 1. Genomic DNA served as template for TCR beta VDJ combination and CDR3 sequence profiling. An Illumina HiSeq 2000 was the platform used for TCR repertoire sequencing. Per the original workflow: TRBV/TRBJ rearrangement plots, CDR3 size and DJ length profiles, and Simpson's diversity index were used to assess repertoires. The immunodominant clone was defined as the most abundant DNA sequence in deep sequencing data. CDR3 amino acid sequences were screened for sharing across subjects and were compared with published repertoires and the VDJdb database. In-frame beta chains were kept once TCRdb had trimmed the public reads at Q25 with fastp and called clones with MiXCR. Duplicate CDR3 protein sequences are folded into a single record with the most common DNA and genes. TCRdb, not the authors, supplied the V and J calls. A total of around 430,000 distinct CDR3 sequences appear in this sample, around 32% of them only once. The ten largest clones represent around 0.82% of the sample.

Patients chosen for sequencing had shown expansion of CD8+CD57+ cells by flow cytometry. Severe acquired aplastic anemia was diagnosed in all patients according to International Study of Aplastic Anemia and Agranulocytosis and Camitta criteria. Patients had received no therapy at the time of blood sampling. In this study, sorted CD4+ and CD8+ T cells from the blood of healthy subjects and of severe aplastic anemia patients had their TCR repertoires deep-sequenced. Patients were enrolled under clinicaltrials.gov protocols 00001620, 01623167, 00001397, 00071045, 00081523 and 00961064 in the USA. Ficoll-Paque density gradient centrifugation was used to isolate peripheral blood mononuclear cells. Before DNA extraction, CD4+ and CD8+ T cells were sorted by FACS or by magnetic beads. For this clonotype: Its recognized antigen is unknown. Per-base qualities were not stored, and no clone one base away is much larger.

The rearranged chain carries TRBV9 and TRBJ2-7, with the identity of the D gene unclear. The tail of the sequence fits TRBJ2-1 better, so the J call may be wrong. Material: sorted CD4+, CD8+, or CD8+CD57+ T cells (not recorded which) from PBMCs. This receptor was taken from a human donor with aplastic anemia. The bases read TGTGCCAGCAGCCGAGAACTGACTCCAGAACGGAATGAGCAGTTCTTC. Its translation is CASSRELTPERNEQFF.